This T cell receptor beta chain stems from a study of T-cell memory formation after mild COVID-19. Study summary: Largely donor-specific sequence clusters came from two donors.

MiXCR, applied by TCRdb to the 5' RACE reads, yields one record per CDR3 protein. The sample contains more than 70,000 distinct CDR3 sequences, 14% of which appear only once. Study results and limitations: A second wave of clones peaked on day 37, and their SARS-CoV-2 specificity went unconfirmed. Contracting CD4+ clones were located mainly in CM and EM, and CD8+ clones in EMRA. The study detected some responding clones in pre-infection memory, suggesting cross-reactive memory joined.

This CDR3 contains 15 residues. Germline-derived CDR1 and CDR2 are SEHNR and FQNEAQ (reference sequence). V dropped 5 bases and J dropped 2 bases, with 15 bases sitting between them. This clonotype was detected a few times. The antigen is undetermined. This chain links TRBV7-9 with TRBJ1-2, with D unresolved. The sample was PBMCs or a T cell subset sorted from them (not recorded which). The sequence came from an adult woman who had mild COVID-19 (a few samples of this study predate the infection). Cell type and time point are not known. The CDR3 spells CASSQVGNLNYGYTF. The CDR3 DNA reads as TGTGCCAGCAGCCAAGTAGGGAATTTAAACTATGGCTACACCTTC. The variable domain in full, completed from reference TRBV7-9 and TRBJ1-2, reads DTGVSQNPRHKITKRGQNVTFRCDPISEHNRLYWYRQTLGQGPEFLTYFQNEAQLEKSRLLSDRFSAERPKGSFSTLEIQRTEQGDSAMYLCASSQVGNLNYGYTFGSGTRLTVV.